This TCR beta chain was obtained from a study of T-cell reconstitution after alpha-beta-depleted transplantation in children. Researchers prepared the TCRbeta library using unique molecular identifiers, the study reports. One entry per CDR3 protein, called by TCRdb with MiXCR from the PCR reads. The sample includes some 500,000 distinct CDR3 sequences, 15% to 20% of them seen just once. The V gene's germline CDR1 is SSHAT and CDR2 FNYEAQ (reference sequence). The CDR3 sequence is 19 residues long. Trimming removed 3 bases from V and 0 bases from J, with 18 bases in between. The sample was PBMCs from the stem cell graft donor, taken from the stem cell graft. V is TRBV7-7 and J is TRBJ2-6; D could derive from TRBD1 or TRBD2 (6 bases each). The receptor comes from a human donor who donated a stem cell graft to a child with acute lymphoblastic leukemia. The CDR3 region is CASSFRGHQIPSGANVLTF. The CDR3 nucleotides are TGTGCCAGCAGCTTTCGGGGGCACCAAATTCCCTCTGGGGCCAACGTCCTGACTTTC.